This TCR beta chain was profiled in a study of blood T cells in healthy people across ages. Remarks on this clonotype: Antigen unknown.

The use of a sample-barcoded 5' primer and a J-beta primer mix characterized a second PCR of about 7 to 12 cycles. One entry per CDR3 protein results from TCRdb running MiXCR on the 5' RACE reads. The table includes about 780,000 distinct CDR3 sequences, more than 25% detected once. Study-level points and caveats: With naive T cell percentage, TCR beta diversity showed a strong correlation.

A further study also used this sample, focusing on T cells of mothers and their children. From that second work: Slightly, though not significantly, more overlap was seen in related than in unrelated mother-child pairs.

Sequencing was done on a sample of blood. This clonotype originated in a boy under 18 in good health.

The CDR3 sequence: CASGLVTGGQETQYF. Here the CDR3 DNA reads TGTGCTAGTGGTTTGGTGACAGGGGGTCAAGAGACCCAGTACTTC. The chain links TRBV12-5 to TRBJ2-5; 9 bases agree with TRBD1. V dropped 0 bases and J dropped 2; count of bases not matched to a gene: 1. CDR3 length equals 15 residues. The germline V gene encodes CDR1 LGHNT and CDR2 FRNRAP.